Detailed here is one TCR beta chain. Its antigen is unidentified. TCRdb's table, derived via immunoSEQ multiplex PCR, lists solely in-frame clones and lacks some. The repertoire holds tens of thousands of clones, with under 95% as singletons. This entry comes from a study of regulatory and conventional T cells in RAG deficiency. Study outcomes and limitations: Omenn CD25-high CD127-low cells may be activated cells, not true Tregs. Other subsets showed approximately 9.6-fold reductions, but Treg unique TCR beta sequences fell 75 to 100-fold in these patients. Shorter CDR3s in all patient subsets; >85% Treg-Tconv overlap in Omenn. RAG-deficient patients showed markedly lower Shannon entropy and higher Simpson indices than control T-cell subsets.

Blood CD4+ CD25-high CD127-low regulatory T cells supplied the genomic DNA template. CDR3 size: 18 residues. Trimming cost V 2 bases and J 4 bases; bases outside gene matches: 12. Germline loops: CDR1 SGHVS, CDR2 FQNEAQ. This sample was shared with a second study, whose subject was regulatory T cells. In that study: The primer mix had 52 TRBV and 13 TRBJ primers.

The J gene is TRBJ1-2, the V gene TRBV7-8; 11 bases align to TRBD1. The material sequenced was Tregs sorted from blood. The receptor was isolated from a human donor in good health. In DNA form, the CDR3 reads TGTGCCAGCAGCTTATTAAGGGACAGGGGGATTCTAATCTATGGCTACACCTTC. It codes for CASSLLRDRGILIYGYTF.